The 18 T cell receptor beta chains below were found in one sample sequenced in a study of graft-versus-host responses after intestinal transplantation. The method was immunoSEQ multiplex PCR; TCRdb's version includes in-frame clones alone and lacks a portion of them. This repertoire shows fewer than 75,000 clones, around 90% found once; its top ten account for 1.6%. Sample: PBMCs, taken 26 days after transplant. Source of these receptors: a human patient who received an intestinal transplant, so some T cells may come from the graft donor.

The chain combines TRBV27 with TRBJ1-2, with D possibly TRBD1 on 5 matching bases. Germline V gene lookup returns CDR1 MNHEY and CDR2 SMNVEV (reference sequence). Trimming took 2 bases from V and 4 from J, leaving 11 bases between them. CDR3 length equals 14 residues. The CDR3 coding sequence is TGTGCCAGCAGTTTAAGGGGCTCCACCTATGGCTACACCTTC. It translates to CASSLRGSTYGYTF.

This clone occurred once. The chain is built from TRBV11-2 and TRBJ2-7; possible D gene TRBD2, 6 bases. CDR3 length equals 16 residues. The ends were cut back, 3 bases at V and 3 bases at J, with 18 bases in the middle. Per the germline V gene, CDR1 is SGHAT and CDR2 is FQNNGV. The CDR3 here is CASSLRGEDRSYEQYF. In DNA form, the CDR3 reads TGTGCCAGCAGCTTGCGGGGCGAGGACCGAAGCTACGAGCAGTACTTC.

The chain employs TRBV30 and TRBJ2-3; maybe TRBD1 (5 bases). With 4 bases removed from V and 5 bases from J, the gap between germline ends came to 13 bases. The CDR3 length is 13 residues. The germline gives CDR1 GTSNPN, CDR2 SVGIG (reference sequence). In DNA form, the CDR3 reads TGTGCCTGGACCTGGGGCGCAGGAGATACGCAGTATTTT. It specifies CAWTWGAGDTQYF.

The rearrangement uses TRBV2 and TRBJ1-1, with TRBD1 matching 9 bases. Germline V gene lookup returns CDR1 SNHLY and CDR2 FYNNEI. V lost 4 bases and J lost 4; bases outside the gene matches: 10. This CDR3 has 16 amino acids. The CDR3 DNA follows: TGTGCCAGCAGTGTAGGTATGACAGGGGGGAGCACTGAAGCTTTCTTT. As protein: CASSVGMTGGSTEAFF.

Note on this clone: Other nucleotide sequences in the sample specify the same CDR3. The CDR3 nucleotides are TGTGCCAGCAGCGTAGGACAGGGGGCCTACGAGCAGTACTTC. Translating it yields CASSVGQGAYEQYF. The genes are TRBV9 and TRBJ2-7; 9 bases line up with TRBD1. V shed 0 bases, J shed 2 bases, and the junction held 0 bases outside the gene matches. Germline V CDR1 and CDR2: SGDLS, YYNGEE. The CDR3 has 14 residues.

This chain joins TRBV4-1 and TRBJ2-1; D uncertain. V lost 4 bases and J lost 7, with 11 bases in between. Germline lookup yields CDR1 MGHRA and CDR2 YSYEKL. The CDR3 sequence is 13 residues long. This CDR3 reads CASSLGARNEQFF. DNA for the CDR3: TGCGCCAGCAGCCTCGGAGCGAGGAATGAGCAGTTCTTC.

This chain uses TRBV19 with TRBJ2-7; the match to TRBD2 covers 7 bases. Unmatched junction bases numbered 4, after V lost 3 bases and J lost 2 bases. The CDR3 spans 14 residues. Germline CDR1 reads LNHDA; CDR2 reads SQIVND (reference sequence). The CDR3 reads CASSMTSLPYEQYF. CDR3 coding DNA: TGTGCCAGTAGTATGACTAGCCTACCCTACGAGCAGTACTTC.

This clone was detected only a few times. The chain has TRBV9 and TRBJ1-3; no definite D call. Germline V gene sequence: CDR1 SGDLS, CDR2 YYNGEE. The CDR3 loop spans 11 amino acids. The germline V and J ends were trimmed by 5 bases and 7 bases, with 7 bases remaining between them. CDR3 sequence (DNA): TGTGCCAGCAGATCGGGTAACACCATATATTTT. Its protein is CASRSGNTIYF.

CDR3: CASSSETPGLAYEETQYF. In nucleotides, the CDR3 is TGTGCCAGCAGCTCAGAAACCCCGGGACTAGCGTATGAAGAGACCCAGTACTTC. This chain connects TRBV11-2 to TRBJ2-5; 10 bases map to TRBD2. The junction had 14 bases not matched to a gene; V was cut back by 4 bases and J by 3 bases. Germline V lookup: CDR1 SGHAT, CDR2 FQNNGV. This CDR3 region has 18 residues. The complete variable domain, with remaining parts taken from reference TRBV11-2 and TRBJ2-5, reads EAGVAQSPRYKIIEKRQSVAFWCNPISGHATLYWYQQILGQGPKLLIQFQNNGVVDDSQLPKDRFSAERLKGVDSTLKIQPAKLEDSAVYLCASSSETPGLAYEETQYFGPGTRLLVL.

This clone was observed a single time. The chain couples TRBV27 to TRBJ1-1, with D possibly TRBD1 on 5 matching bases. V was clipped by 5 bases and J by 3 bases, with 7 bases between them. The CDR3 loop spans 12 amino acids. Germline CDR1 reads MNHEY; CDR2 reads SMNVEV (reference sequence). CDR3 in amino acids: CASSAGDTEAFF. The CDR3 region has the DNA TGTGCCAGCAGTGCGGGGGACACTGAAGCTTTCTTT.

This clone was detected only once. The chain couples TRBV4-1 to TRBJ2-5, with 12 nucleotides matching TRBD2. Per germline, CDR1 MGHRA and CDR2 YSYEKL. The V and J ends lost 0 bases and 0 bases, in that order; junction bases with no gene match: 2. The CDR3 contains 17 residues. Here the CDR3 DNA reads TGCGCCAGCAGCCAAGAGCTAGCGGGGGGGTACCAAGAGACCCAGTACTTC. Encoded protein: CASSQELAGGYQETQYF.

CDR3 region: CASSYYRDHQPQHF. The CDR3 region has the DNA TGTGCCAGCAGTTATTACAGGGACCATCAGCCCCAGCATTTT. The chain combines TRBV6-5 with TRBJ1-5; a weak D match, TRBD1 (6 bases). Germline V CDR1 and CDR2: MNHEY, SVGAGI. CDR3 length: 14 residues. V was clipped by 3 bases and J by 5 bases, with 11 bases between them.

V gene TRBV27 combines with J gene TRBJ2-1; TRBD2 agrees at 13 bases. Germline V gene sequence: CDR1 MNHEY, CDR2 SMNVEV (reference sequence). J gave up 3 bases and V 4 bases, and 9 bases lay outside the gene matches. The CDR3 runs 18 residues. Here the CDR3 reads CASSSGLAGPPYYNEQFF. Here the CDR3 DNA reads TGTGCCAGCAGTTCGGGACTAGCGGGACCGCCCTACTACAATGAGCAGTTCTTC.

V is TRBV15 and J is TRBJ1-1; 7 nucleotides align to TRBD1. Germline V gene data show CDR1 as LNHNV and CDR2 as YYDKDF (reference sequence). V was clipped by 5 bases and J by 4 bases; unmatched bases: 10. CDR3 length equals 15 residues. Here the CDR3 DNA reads TGTGCCACCAGCGGAGCACAGGGGATCAGCACTGAAGCTTTCTTT. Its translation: CATSGAQGISTEAFF.

This chain's CDR3 is CASRLAGYTGELFF. Written as DNA, the CDR3 is TGTGCCAGCAGACTAGCGGGGTACACCGGGGAGCTGTTTTTT. This sequence joins TRBV28 and TRBJ2-2; 10 nucleotides align to TRBD2. CDR3 length: 14 residues. V gave up 6 bases and J gave up 3 bases; unmatched junction bases: 1. Germline V gives CDR1 MDHEN, CDR2 SYDVKM.

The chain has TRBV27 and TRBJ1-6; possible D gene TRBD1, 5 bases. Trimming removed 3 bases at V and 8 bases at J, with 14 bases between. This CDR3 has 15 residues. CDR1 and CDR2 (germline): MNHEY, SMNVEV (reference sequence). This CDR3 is CASSFPGRGDSPLHF. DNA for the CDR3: TGTGCCAGCAGTTTCCCGGGGAGGGGTGATTCACCCCTCCACTTT.

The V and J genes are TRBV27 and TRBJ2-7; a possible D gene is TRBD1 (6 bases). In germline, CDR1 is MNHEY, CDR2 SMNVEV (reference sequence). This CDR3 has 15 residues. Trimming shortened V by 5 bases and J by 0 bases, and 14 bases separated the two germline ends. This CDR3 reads CASSPGTWSSYEQYF. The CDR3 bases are TGTGCCAGCAGTCCCGGGACATGGAGCTCCTACGAGCAGTACTTC.

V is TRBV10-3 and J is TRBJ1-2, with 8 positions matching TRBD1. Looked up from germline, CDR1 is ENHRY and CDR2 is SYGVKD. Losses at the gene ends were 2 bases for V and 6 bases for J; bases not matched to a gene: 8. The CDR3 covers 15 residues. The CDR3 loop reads CAISETTTGEDGYTF. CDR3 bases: TGTGCCATCAGTGAGACCACGACAGGGGAGGATGGCTACACCTTC.